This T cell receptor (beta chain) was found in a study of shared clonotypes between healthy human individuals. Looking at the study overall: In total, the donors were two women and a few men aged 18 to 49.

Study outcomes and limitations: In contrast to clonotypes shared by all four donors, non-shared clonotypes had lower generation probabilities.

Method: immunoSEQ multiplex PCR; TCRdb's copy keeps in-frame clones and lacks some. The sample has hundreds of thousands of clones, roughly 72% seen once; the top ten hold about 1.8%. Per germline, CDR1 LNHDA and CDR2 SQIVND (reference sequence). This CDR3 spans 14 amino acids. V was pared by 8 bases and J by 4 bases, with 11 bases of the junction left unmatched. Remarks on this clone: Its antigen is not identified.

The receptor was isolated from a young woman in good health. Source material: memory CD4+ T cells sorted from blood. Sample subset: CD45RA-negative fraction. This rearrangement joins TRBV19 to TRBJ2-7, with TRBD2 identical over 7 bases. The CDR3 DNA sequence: TGTGCCAGTTCACTAGCGCCATTTGAATACGAGCAGTACTTC. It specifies CASSLAPFEYEQYF.